Listed below are T cell receptor beta chains from one sample, sequenced in a study of shared clonotypes between healthy human individuals. Measured with immunoSEQ multiplex PCR; TCRdb has only the in-frame clones, and not every one. This sample carries around 2.5 million clones, 93% of them seen once, and the ten largest clones take 0.36%. The specimen was naive CD4+ T cells from PBMCs. The source of these receptors is a man aged 18 to 30 in good health. Some clones in this sample may be carry-over from other donors' samples. Both conserved end residues are part of each CDR3. The order of the fields is D gene, J gene, V gene, clone size, CDR3 DNA, CDR3 protein. A D gene is named only where the DNA matches it firmly. Size tells how often a clone was seen (once, few, many) or the class of an expanded clone, and some rows leave it out.

>-|TRBJ2-1|TRBV11-2|-
TGTGCCAGCAGCTCTCGCGGGCGGGGCAGCTCCTACAATGAGCAGTTCTTC
CASSSRGRGSSYNEQFF
>TRBD1|TRBJ1-2|TRBV6-5|-
TGTGCCAGCAGGCAGGACAGGGGATACTATGGCTACACCTTC
CASRQDRGYYGYTF
>TRBD2|TRBJ2-5|TRBV7-2|-
TGTGCCAGCAGCTTAGCTATAGCGGGGCTAGGGGAGACCCAGTACTTC
CASSLAIAGLGETQYF
>TRBD2|TRBJ2-1|TRBV19|-
TGTGCCAGTAGACCGGGACTAGCGTTGCATGAGCAGTTCTTC
CASRPGLALHEQFF
>-|TRBJ2-1|TRBV6-1|-
TGTGCCAGCAAGGGGGGAGGGCCTTTCTACAATGAGCAGTTCTTC
CASKGGGPFYNEQFF
>TRBD1|TRBJ1-1|TRBV7-3|-
TGTGCCAACAGCTTTTTCGGGACAGGGGTTAGTGAAGCTTTCTTT
CANSFFGTGVSEAFF
>-|TRBJ1-5|TRBV28|-
TGTGCCAGCAGTTTCGGCCCTGCCGATCAGCCCCAGCATTTT
CASSFGPADQPQHF
>-|TRBJ2-1|TRBV5-1|-
TGCGCCAGCAGCCCCATTTCCTACAATGAGCAGTTCTTC
CASSPISYNEQFF
>-|TRBJ2-2|TRBV5-6|-
TGTGCCAGCAGCTTGTATGCGAGGACCGGGGAGCTGTTTTTT
CASSLYARTGELFF
>-|TRBJ2-4|TRBV10-3|-
TGTGCCATCAGTGAGTCCCAGGGACTAGCCAAAAACATTCAGTACTTC
CAISESQGLAKNIQYF
>TRBD1|TRBJ1-2|TRBV5-6|once
TGTGCCAGCAGCCCCTGGGACAGCTTCTATGGCTACACCTTC
CASSPWDSFYGYTF
>-|TRBJ2-7|TRBV7-2|-
TGTGCCAGCAGCTTAGGACAGGTCCGATACGAGCAGTACTTC
CASSLGQVRYEQYF
>-|TRBJ1-4|TRBV5-1|-
TGCGCCAGCAGCCCGTGGACGGAACCAACTAATGAAAAACTGTTTTTT
CASSPWTEPTNEKLFF
>-|TRBJ1-2|TRBV11-2|few
TGTGCCAGCAGCTTAGGGCCAGGGGCCTACTATGGCTACACCTTC
CASSLGPGAYYGYTF
>TRBD1|TRBJ2-1|TRBV7-9|-
TGTGCCAGCAGCTTACCAACGACAGGGGGCGCCTACAATGAGCAGTTCTTC
CASSLPTTGGAYNEQFF
>-|TRBJ1-2|TRBV28|-
TGTGCCAGCAGTGGCAGGGGCTATGGCTACACCTTC
CASSGRGYGYTF
>-|TRBJ1-2|TRBV10-3|-
TGTGCCATCAGTGAGTCGGACAGCCATGGCTACACCTTC
CAISESDSHGYTF
>-|TRBJ2-1|TRBV27|-
TGTGCCAGCAGTTCTCTAGCAGGGGACCACAATGAGCAGTTCTTC
CASSSLAGDHNEQFF
>TRBD1|TRBJ2-1|TRBV30|once
TGTGCCTGGGTCGCCGGGACAGGCCGGGGTGAGCAGTTCTTC
CAWVAGTGRGEQFF
>TRBD1|TRBJ1-2|TRBV9|-
TGTGCCAGCAGCGTAGCACAGGGGACGGCTGGCTACACCTTC
CASSVAQGTAGYTF
>-|TRBJ1-1|TRBV29-1|-
TGCAGCGCCCGGGGGCAGTTGAACACTGAAGCTTTCTTT
CSARGQLNTEAFF
>TRBD1|TRBJ1-4|TRBV28|-
TGTGCCAGCAGTTTGGGCAGGGGGCGAGAAAAACTGTTTTTT
CASSLGRGREKLFF
>-|TRBJ2-7|TRBV5-6|-
TGTGCCAGCAGCAGGGGGATCTACGAGCAGTACTTC
CASSRGIYEQYF
>-|TRBJ1-1|TRBV2|-
TGTGCCAGCAGGGGCCCGGACGGGCTTTTGATGAACACTGAAGCTTTCTTT
CASRGPDGLLMNTEAFF
>-|TRBJ2-7|TRBV2|once
TGTGCCAGCGCTATACAGGGCTACGAGCAGTACTTC
CASAIQGYEQYF
>TRBD2|TRBJ2-2|TRBV7-9|-
TGTGCCAGCAGCTCGCACAGCGGGAACCACGGGGAGCTGTTTTTT
CASSSHSGNHGELFF
>TRBD1|TRBJ2-2|TRBV5-1|-
TGCGCCAGCAGCTGGGGGACAGGGGGCACCGGGGAGCTGTTTTTT
CASSWGTGGTGELFF
>TRBD2|TRBJ2-3|TRBV9|once
TGTGCCAGCAGCGTGGTAGCGGGAGTCTCCACAGATACGCAGTATTTT
CASSVVAGVSTDTQYF
>TRBD1|TRBJ1-1|TRBV27|-
TGTGCCAGCAGGAGTCGGCAGGGGGATCGTCGGAACACTGAAGCTTTCTTT
CASRSRQGDRRNTEAFF
>-|TRBJ1-2|TRBV18|-
TGTGCCAGCTCCCCCCCAGGCTATGGCTACACCTTC
CASSPPGYGYTF
>-|TRBJ1-6|TRBV6-1|-
TGTGCCAGCAGTGGTGGCTTTAGCTCCTATAATTCACCCCTCCACTTT
CASSGGFSSYNSPLHF
>TRBD1|TRBJ2-2|TRBV7-9|-
TGTGCCAGCAGCTTGAGACAGGGAGCCGGGGAGCTGTTTTTT
CASSLRQGAGELFF
>-|TRBJ1-5|TRBV19|-
TGTGCCAGTAGTATAAGGGGCCGTGATAGCAATCAGCCCCAGCATTTT
CASSIRGRDSNQPQHF
>TRBD2|TRBJ2-1|TRBV27|-
TGTGCCAGCAGCATAGCGGGAGTTTCCTACAATGAGCAGTTCTTC
CASSIAGVSYNEQFF
>-|TRBJ2-7|TRBV27|-
TGTGCCAGCAGTCATTCAGACCCCTACGAGCAGTACTTC
CASSHSDPYEQYF
>-|TRBJ2-4|TRBV5-1|-
TGCGCCAGCAGGCATGAAGGGGCCAAAAACATTCAGTACTTC
CASRHEGAKNIQYF
>TRBD2|TRBJ2-3|TRBV10-2|-
TGCGCCAGCAGGCGCGGCGGGAGCCCAGATACGCAGTATTTT
CASRRGGSPDTQYF
>TRBD1|TRBJ2-7|TRBV28|-
TGTGCCAGCAGTTCCGGGACAGGGGGCGACGAGCAGTACTTC
CASSSGTGGDEQYF
>TRBD2|TRBJ2-1|TRBV7-9|-
TGTGCCAGCAGCCCCGGGGGGGTAGCAACGTTCTTC
CASSPGGVATFF
>TRBD1|TRBJ2-7|TRBV7-8|few
TGTGCCAGCAGCTACGACAGGGGGAACTACGAGCAGTACTTC
CASSYDRGNYEQYF
>-|TRBJ2-7|TRBV28|-
TGTGCCAGCAGCCGGAGCCCAACGGTCGAGCAGTACTTC
CASSRSPTVEQYF
>-|TRBJ2-4|TRBV10-3|-
TGTGCCATCAGTGATCCCCGCAGGGGGGCTGGGGGCATTCAGTACTTC
CAISDPRRGAGGIQYF
>-|TRBJ1-1|TRBV19|-
TGTGCCAGTAGTCCGTCGCCCTGGATGGATACTGAAGCTTTCTTT
CASSPSPWMDTEAFF
>TRBD1|TRBJ2-2|TRBV5-1|-
TGCGCCAGCAGCTTGGCTGCTAGGACAGGGAGGACCGGGGAGCTGTTTTTT
CASSLAARTGRTGELFF
>TRBD2|TRBJ2-3|TRBV5-1|-
TGCGCCAGCAGCTTGGCGGGAGGAACAGATACGCAGTATTTT
CASSLAGGTDTQYF
>TRBD2|TRBJ2-7|TRBV6-1|few
TGTGCCGGGTCCCAAGCGGGAGGGGCCTACGAGCAGTACTTC
CAGSQAGGAYEQYF
>TRBD1|TRBJ1-4|TRBV6-5|-
TGTGCCAGCAGTGCGGACAGGAGGCGGGAAAAACTGTTTTTT
CASSADRRREKLFF
>-|TRBJ1-4|TRBV28|few
TGTGCCAGCAGTTTGCGAGGGGCCGGAAATGAAAAACTGTTTTTT
CASSLRGAGNEKLFF
>-|TRBJ2-1|TRBV28|once
TGTGCCAGCAGTCCCACTCACTCCGGACGGGAGCAGTTCTTC
CASSPTHSGREQFF
>TRBD2|TRBJ2-7|TRBV29-1|few
TGCAGCGTGCAAAAGGGACTAGCGGGAGAGGGCGAGCAGTACTTC
CSVQKGLAGEGEQYF
>TRBD1|TRBJ1-6|TRBV28|-
TGTGCCAGCACCGCGGGACAGGACGAATTTCACCTCCACTTT
CASTAGQDEFHLHF
>-|TRBJ2-7|TRBV6-1|-
TGTGCCAGCAGTGAACGTGGACAAGACTACGAGCAGTACTTC
CASSERGQDYEQYF
>-|TRBJ2-5|TRBV29-1|-
TGCAGCGTTGTAGTGGCAGCACAAGAGACCCAGTACTTC
CSVVVAAQETQYF
>TRBD1|TRBJ2-3|TRBV10-1|-
TGCGCCAGCAGTGAGTACGGGTACTTTGGGAGCGGGACAGGGAGCACAGATACGCAGTATTTT
CASSEYGYFGSGTGSTDTQYF
>TRBD2|TRBJ2-7|TRBV7-8|-
TGTGCCAGCACCTCTCGGGTTGCGGGAGGTTCCGGCGAGCAGTACTTC
CASTSRVAGGSGEQYF
>-|TRBJ2-7|TRBV28|-
TGTGCCAGCAGTCCCGCCCAGGCTCTACGGCAGTACTTC
CASSPAQALRQYF
>-|TRBJ1-5|TRBV28|-
TGTGCCAGCAGTTCCATAACTGCGGCAGGGCGGAGCAATCAGCCCCAGCATTTT
CASSSITAAGRSNQPQHF
>-|TRBJ2-4|TRBV19|once
TGTGCCAGTAGTAGGCAGGGTAAGGACATTCAGTACTTC
CASSRQGKDIQYF